This entry lists 30 T cell receptor beta chains sequenced from one sample in a study of cytomegalovirus exposure and HLA in healthy donors. The method was immunoSEQ multiplex PCR; TCRdb's version includes in-frame clones alone and lacks a portion of them. This sample yields about 200,000 clones, of which 75% to 90% are seen a single time; around 5.4% belongs to the top ten. The sample comprised PBMCs. The receptors originated from a young woman in good health and CMV-seronegative.

V is TRBV27 and J is TRBJ1-2, with D possibly being TRBD1 (5 bases). V dropped 11 bases and J dropped 5 bases, with 15 bases sitting between them. CDR1 and CDR2 from the germline V gene are MNHEY and SMNVEV (reference sequence). The CDR3 runs 12 residues. CDR3 DNA: TGTGCCGGGGTCAGGGACCCTTATGGCTACACCTTC. Translating it yields CAGVRDPYGYTF.

The V gene is TRBV19, the J gene TRBJ2-2; D possibly corresponds to TRBD1 (5 bases). The CDR3 is 14 amino acids. Trimming removed 9 bases from V and 1 base from J, with 12 bases in between. Germline assignment: CDR1 LNHDA and CDR2 SQIVND (reference sequence). The DNA for the CDR3 is TGTGCCAGCAGAGACAGTGGGAACACCGGGGAGCTGTTTTTT. It is translated as CASRDSGNTGELFF.

This clone was counted a single time. This sequence joins TRBV6-5 and TRBJ2-7; D gene unclear. With 4 bases removed from V and 4 bases from J, the gap between germline ends came to 14 bases. The CDR3 runs 14 residues. CDR1 is MNHEY and CDR2 is SVGAGI in the germline V gene. The CDR3 coding sequence is TGTGCCAGCAGTTCTCAACAGATGGAGTACGAGCAGTACTTC. Translated, it gives CASSSQQMEYEQYF.

The chain joins TRBV5-1 to TRBJ2-5; unclear D gene. The V and J ends lost 2 bases and 3 bases respectively, with 5 bases between them. This CDR3 has 12 residues. CDR1 and CDR2 from the germline V gene are SGHRS and YFSETQ. The CDR3 reads CASSFNKETQYF. Here the CDR3 DNA reads TGCGCCAGCAGCTTTAACAAAGAGACCCAGTACTTC.

This chain links TRBV5-5 with TRBJ2-1; D is undetermined. This CDR3 has 14 residues. Germline-derived CDR1 and CDR2 are SGHKS and YYEKEE (reference sequence). Trimming left V 3 bases short and J 0 bases short, with 7 bases between. The CDR3: CASSSPPSYNEQFF. In nucleotides, the CDR3 is TGTGCCAGCAGCTCTCCCCCCTCCTACAATGAGCAGTTCTTC. The whole variable domain, filled in from reference TRBV5-5 and TRBJ2-1, reads DAGVTQSPTHLIKTRGQQVTLRCSPISGHKSVSWYQQVLGQGPQFIFQYYEKEERGRGNFPDRFSARQFPNYSSELNVNALLLGDSALYLCASSSPPSYNEQFFGPGTRLTVL.

At least ten counts were recorded for this clone. V gene TRBV5-1 combines with J gene TRBJ2-5; 8 bases align to TRBD1. The germline V gene encodes CDR1 SGHRS and CDR2 YFSETQ. The CDR3 is made up of 14 amino acids. V was pared by 4 bases and J by 2 bases, with 4 bases of the junction left unmatched. CDR3 amino acids: CASSPGDRQETQYF. Written as DNA, the CDR3 is TGCGCCAGCAGCCCGGGGGACAGGCAAGAGACCCAGTACTTC.

The rearrangement uses TRBV9 and TRBJ1-3; D remains unclear. The V and J ends lost 3 bases and 0 bases respectively, with 10 bases between them. The CDR3 spans 15 residues. Germline CDR1 reads SGDLS; CDR2 reads YYNGEE. CDR3: CASSEGIYSGNTIYF. In DNA, the CDR3 is TGTGCCAGCAGCGAAGGGATCTACTCTGGAAACACCATATATTTT.

The J gene is TRBJ2-1, the V gene TRBV4-1; 11 bases match TRBD2. V shed 6 bases and J 7 bases; nucleotides not matched to a gene: 14. The CDR3 spans 17 residues. Germline CDR1 and CDR2: MGHRA and YSYEKL. CDR3 DNA: TGCGCCAGCAGTCGAGGGGGACTAGCGGCTTTGGGGAATGAGCAGTTCTTC. This sequence encodes CASSRGGLAALGNEQFF.

This clone was observed a single time. The V gene is TRBV4-1, the J gene TRBJ2-1; 10 bases agree with TRBD1. Germline V gives CDR1 MGHRA, CDR2 YSYEKL. The V and J ends lost 8 bases and 7 bases, in that order; junction bases with no gene match: 8. The CDR3 runs to 14 residues. The CDR3 protein is CASGDRGPMNEQFF. The CDR3 DNA reads as TGCGCCAGCGGCGACAGGGGGCCAATGAATGAGCAGTTCTTC.

This clone was recorded a few times. The genes are TRBV7-2 and TRBJ1-6; 10 nucleotides line up with TRBD1. This CDR3 has 16 amino acids. V lost 2 bases and J lost 9; bases outside the gene matches: 7. Germline assignment: CDR1 SGHTA and CDR2 FQGNSA. CDR3 sequence (DNA): TGTGCCAGCAGCTTACTCGCAGACAGGGGGCTTTCACCCCTCCACTTT. This translates into CASSLLADRGLSPLHF.

The chain combines TRBV18 with TRBJ1-4; D unresolved. Germline loops: CDR1 KGHSH, CDR2 LQKENI. V was trimmed by 5 bases and J by 4 bases, leaving 8 bases between them. CDR3 length equals 13 residues. The CDR3 sequence: CASSASLNEKLFF. The CDR3 coding sequence is TGTGCCAGCTCAGCCAGCCTTAATGAAAAACTGTTTTTT. The full variable domain, in which reference TRBV18 and TRBJ1-4 provide the parts outside the CDR3, is NAGVMQNPRHLVRRRGQEARLRCSPMKGHSHVYWYRQLPEEGLKFMVYLQKENIIDESGMPKERFSAEFPKEGPSILRIQQVVRGDSAAYFCASSASLNEKLFFGSGTQLSVL.

V is TRBV29-1 and J is TRBJ2-1; TRBD1 matches 9 bases. The length of the CDR3 is 15 residues. From germline, CDR1 is SQVTM and CDR2 ANQGSEA. V lost 6 bases, J lost 10 bases, and 16 bases stayed unmatched. The CDR3 DNA is TGCAGCGTCCGAGGGGGACAGGGCCCCTGGGGGGAGCAGTTCTTC. Its translation: CSVRGGQGPWGEQFF.

The chain has TRBV5-1 and TRBJ2-5, with D perhaps TRBD1 or TRBD2 (6 bases each). Germline V gene lookup returns CDR1 SGHRS and CDR2 YFSETQ. The CDR3 length is 14 residues. Trimming took off 4 bases at V and 0 bases at J, with 10 bases between the two ends. CDR3 residues: CASSRGPDQETQYF. The CDR3 DNA reads as TGCGCCAGCAGCCGGGGGCCCGACCAAGAGACCCAGTACTTC.

Only a few counts were recorded for this clone. The rearrangement joins TRBV7-9 to TRBJ2-7, with 7 bases lining up with TRBD1. The CDR3 covers 14 residues. The V and J ends lost 3 bases and 0 bases, in that order; junction bases with no gene match: 2. Germline CDR1 reads SEHNR; CDR2 reads FQNEAQ (reference sequence). CDR3 protein: CASSLGTDSYEQYF. CDR3 in DNA: TGTGCCAGCAGCTTGGGGACAGACTCCTACGAGCAGTACTTC.

The chain links TRBV7-7 to TRBJ2-1; 7 bases are a match to TRBD2. The CDR3 sequence is 17 residues long. The germline V gene encodes CDR1 SSHAT and CDR2 FNYEAQ (reference sequence). Trimming at V came to 5 bases and at J to 8 bases, leaving 18 bases not matched to a gene. CDR3 protein: CASSVRMSGKFSDEQFF. The CDR3 DNA reads as TGTGCCAGCAGCGTTCGTATGAGCGGGAAGTTCTCGGATGAGCAGTTCTTC.

V gene TRBV7-9 combines with J gene TRBJ1-5; no definite D call. CDR3 size: 12 residues. The germline V gene encodes CDR1 SEHNR and CDR2 FQNEAQ (reference sequence). V lost 1 base to trimming and J lost 8 bases, with 6 bases between them. The CDR3 region is CASSLEGKPQHF. The CDR3 bases are TGTGCCAGCAGCTTAGAGGGAAAGCCCCAGCATTTT.

The chain carries TRBV25-1 and TRBJ1-2; D is perhaps TRBD1 (5 bases). Trimming took off 6 bases at V and 3 bases at J, with 5 bases between the two ends. The CDR3 totals 11 residues. Per germline, CDR1 MGHDK and CDR2 SYGVNS. CDR3 loop: CASSRDYGYTF. For the CDR3, the DNA is TGTGCCAGCAGCAGGGACTATGGCTACACCTTC.

This clone has a handful of counts. The gene calls are TRBV5-1 and TRBJ2-3, with 10 bases that match TRBD2. In germline, CDR1 is SGHRS, CDR2 YFSETQ. The CDR3 has 17 amino acids. Unmatched junction bases numbered 7, after V lost 3 bases and J lost 0 bases. CDR3 amino acids: CASSYSIAGGSTDTQYF. CDR3 coding DNA: TGCGCCAGCAGCTACTCCATAGCGGGGGGCAGCACAGATACGCAGTATTTT.

This chain joins TRBV11-3 and TRBJ2-5; D might be TRBD2 (6 bases). Looked up from germline, CDR1 is SGHNT and CDR2 is YENEEA. Between the trimmed V and J ends, which lost 5 bases and 1 base, there was a span of 14 bases. The CDR3 runs to 15 residues. The CDR3 sequence: CASSQGRGSQETQYF. The CDR3 coding sequence is TGTGCCAGCAGCCAGGGCCGGGGGTCCCAAGAGACCCAGTACTTC.

The J gene is TRBJ1-1, the V gene TRBV9; TRBD1 aligns across 8 bases. The germline V gene has CDR1 SGDLS and CDR2 YYNGEE. This CDR3 is built from 14 residues. V was pared by 2 bases and J by 2 bases, with 2 bases of the junction left unmatched. The CDR3 DNA reads as TGTGCCAGCAGCGTGACAGGGGCCAACACTGAAGCTTTCTTT. This codes for CASSVTGANTEAFF.

V and J are TRBV7-9 and TRBJ2-7; D is possibly TRBD2 (6 bases). Germline V gene lookup returns CDR1 SEHNR and CDR2 FQNEAQ (reference sequence). With 6 bases removed from V and 4 bases from J, the gap between germline ends came to 16 bases. The CDR3 has 14 residues. The CDR3 DNA reads as TGTGCCAGCAGGCGGGACTCGGGGGAGTACGAGCAGTACTTC. Translating it yields CASRRDSGEYEQYF.

This clone was picked up many times. This same CDR3 is encoded by further DNA sequences in the sample. The J gene is TRBJ1-1, the V gene TRBV7-6; D is unclear. With 3 bases removed from V and 1 base from J, the gap between germline ends came to 6 bases. CDR1 and CDR2 (germline): SGHVS, FNYEAQ. The length of the CDR3 is 13 residues. CDR3 bases: TGTGCCAGCAGCTTGGAACAGAACACTGAAGCTTTCTTT. This sequence encodes CASSLEQNTEAFF.

This clone was detected a few times. For the CDR3, the DNA is TGCGCCAGCCTGTACCAAGAGACCCAGTACTTC. This sequence encodes CASLYQETQYF. V is TRBV5-1 and J is TRBJ2-5; D uncertain. CDR1 is SGHRS and CDR2 is YFSETQ in the germline V gene. The length of the CDR3 is 11 residues. Between the trimmed V and J ends, which lost 7 bases and 0 bases, there was a span of 4 bases.

This clone came up once. This rearrangement joins TRBV5-1 to TRBJ2-3; a possible D gene is TRBD2 (7 bases). CDR3 length: 16 amino acids. V lost 4 bases to trimming and J lost 7 bases, with 22 bases between them. The germline CDR1 and CDR2 sequences are SGHRS and YFSETQ. The CDR3 DNA reads TGCGCCAGCAGCCCATGGGGCGGGGGCTCGACGAATACGCAGTATTTT. Its translation is CASSPWGGGSTNTQYF. Full variable domain (rest looked up from reference TRBV5-1 and TRBJ2-3): KAGVTQTPRYLIKTRGQQVTLSCSPISGHRSVSWYQQTPGQGLQFLFEYFSETQRNKGNFPGRFSGRQFSNSRSEMNVSTLELGDSALYLCASSPWGGGSTNTQYFGPGTRLTVL.

J is TRBJ1-2 and V is TRBV30; D may be TRBD1 (5 bases). Germline V gives CDR1 GTSNPN, CDR2 SVGIG (reference sequence). The CDR3 loop spans 13 amino acids. V gave up 3 bases and J gave up 3 bases, with 11 bases separating them. The chain's CDR3 is CAWSPRVDYGYTF. The CDR3 DNA sequence: TGTGCCTGGAGCCCCAGGGTGGACTATGGCTACACCTTC.

J is TRBJ1-2 and V is TRBV19; tentatively, D is TRBD1 (5 bases). Trimming removed 4 bases from V and 4 bases from J, with 22 bases in between. Per the germline V gene, CDR1 is LNHDA and CDR2 is SQIVND (reference sequence). The CDR3 runs 17 residues. The CDR3 region is CASSRPGPGRRVYGYTF. Here the CDR3 DNA reads TGTGCCAGTAGTAGACCCGGGCCGGGGCGAAGAGTCTATGGCTACACCTTC.

This chain connects TRBV28 to TRBJ2-2, with D perhaps TRBD1 (6 bases). V was cut by 8 bases and J by 4 bases, with 8 bases left in between. This CDR3 is 12 amino acids long. Per the germline V gene, CDR1 is MDHEN and CDR2 is SYDVKM. The DNA for the CDR3 is TGTGCCAGCCAGGGGTCCACCGGGGAGCTGTTTTTT. This translates into CASQGSTGELFF.

The J gene is TRBJ2-2, the V gene TRBV5-6; D might be TRBD2 (5 bases). V lost 4 bases, J lost 6 bases, and 10 bases lay in between. CDR1 and CDR2 (germline): SGHDT, YYEEEE. The CDR3 contains 13 residues. CDR3 DNA sequence: TGTGCCAGCAGCCTCCTGAGGGCCGGGGAGCTGTTTTTT. Protein product: CASSLLRAGELFF.

This clone was recorded only once. This sequence joins TRBV5-6 and TRBJ2-1; 11 nucleotides line up with TRBD2. The CDR3 spans 17 residues. V shed 3 bases, J shed 0 bases, and the junction held 5 bases outside the gene matches. The V gene's germline CDR1 is SGHDT and CDR2 YYEEEE. In DNA form, the CDR3 reads TGTGCCAGCAGCTCATCCGGGACTAGCGGCTCCTACAATGAGCAGTTCTTC. It yields the protein CASSSSGTSGSYNEQFF.

The rearrangement links TRBV27 to TRBJ2-6, with D unclear. V was shortened by 5 bases and J by 4 bases, with 12 bases between the two germline ends. Germline V gene lookup returns CDR1 MNHEY and CDR2 SMNVEV (reference sequence). The length of the CDR3 is 15 residues. CDR3 DNA: TGTGCCAGCAGTCCCTATAGGTCGGGGGCCAACGTCCTGACTTTC. Translation: CASSPYRSGANVLTF.